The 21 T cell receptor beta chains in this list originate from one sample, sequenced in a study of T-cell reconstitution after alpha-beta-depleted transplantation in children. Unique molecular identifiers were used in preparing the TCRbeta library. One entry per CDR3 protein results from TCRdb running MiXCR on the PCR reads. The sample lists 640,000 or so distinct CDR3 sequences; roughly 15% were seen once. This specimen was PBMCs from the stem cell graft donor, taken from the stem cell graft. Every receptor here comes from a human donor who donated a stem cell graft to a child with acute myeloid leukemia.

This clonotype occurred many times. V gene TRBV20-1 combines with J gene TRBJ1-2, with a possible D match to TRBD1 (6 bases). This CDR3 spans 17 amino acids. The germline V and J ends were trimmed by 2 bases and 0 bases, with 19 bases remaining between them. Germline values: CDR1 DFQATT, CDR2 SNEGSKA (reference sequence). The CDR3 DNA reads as TGCAGTGCTAGATCCCGACAGGCTGAAAGAGCTAACTATGGCTACACCTTC. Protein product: CSARSRQAERANYGYTF.

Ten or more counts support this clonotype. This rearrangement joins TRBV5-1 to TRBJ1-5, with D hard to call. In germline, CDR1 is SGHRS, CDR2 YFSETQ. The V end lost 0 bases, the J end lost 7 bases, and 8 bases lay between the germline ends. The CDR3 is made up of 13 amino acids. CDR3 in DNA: TGCGCCAGCAGCTTGGAGGCGGGGCAGCCCCAGCATTTT. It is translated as CASSLEAGQPQHF.

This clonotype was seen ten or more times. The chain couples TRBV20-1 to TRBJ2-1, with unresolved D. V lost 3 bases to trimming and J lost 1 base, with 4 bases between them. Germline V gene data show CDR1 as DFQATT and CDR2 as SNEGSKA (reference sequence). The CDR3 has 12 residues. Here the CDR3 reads CSARRSYNEQFF. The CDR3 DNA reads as TGCAGTGCTAGGCGGTCCTACAATGAGCAGTTCTTC.

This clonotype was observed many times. CDR3 region: CSVVGGGSYNEQFF. The CDR3 DNA reads TGCAGCGTTGTGGGAGGGGGATCCTACAATGAGCAGTTCTTC. The chain has TRBV29-1 and TRBJ2-1; D is perhaps TRBD2 (7 bases). The CDR3 consists of 14 residues. V lost 4 bases to trimming and J lost 1 base, with 11 bases between them. Germline V gene lookup returns CDR1 SQVTM and CDR2 ANQGSEA.

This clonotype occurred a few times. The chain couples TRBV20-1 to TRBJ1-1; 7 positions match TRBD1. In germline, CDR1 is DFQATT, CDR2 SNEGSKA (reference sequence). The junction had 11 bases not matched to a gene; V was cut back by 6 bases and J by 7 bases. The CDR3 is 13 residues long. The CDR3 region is CSAETGEGFEAFF. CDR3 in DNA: TGCAGTGCCGAAACAGGGGAGGGATTTGAAGCTTTCTTT.

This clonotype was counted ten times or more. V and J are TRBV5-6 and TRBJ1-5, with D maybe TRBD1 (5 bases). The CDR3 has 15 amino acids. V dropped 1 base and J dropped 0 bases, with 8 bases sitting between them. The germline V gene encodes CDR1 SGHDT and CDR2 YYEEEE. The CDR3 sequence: CASSLWGYSNQPQHF. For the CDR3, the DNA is TGTGCCAGCAGCTTGTGGGGGTATAGCAATCAGCCCCAGCATTTT. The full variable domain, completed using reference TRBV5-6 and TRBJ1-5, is DAGVTQSPTHLIKTRGQQVTLRCSPKSGHDTVSWYQQALGQGPQFIFQYYEEEERQRGNFPDRFSGHQFPNYSSELNVNALLLGDSALYLCASSLWGYSNQPQHFGDGTRLSIL.

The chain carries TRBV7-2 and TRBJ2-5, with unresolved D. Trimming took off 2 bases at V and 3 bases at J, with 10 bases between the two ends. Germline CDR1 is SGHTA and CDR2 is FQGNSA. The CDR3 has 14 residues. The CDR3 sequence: CASSLIGDKETQYF. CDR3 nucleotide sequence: TGTGCCAGCAGCTTAATAGGTGACAAAGAGACCCAGTACTTC.

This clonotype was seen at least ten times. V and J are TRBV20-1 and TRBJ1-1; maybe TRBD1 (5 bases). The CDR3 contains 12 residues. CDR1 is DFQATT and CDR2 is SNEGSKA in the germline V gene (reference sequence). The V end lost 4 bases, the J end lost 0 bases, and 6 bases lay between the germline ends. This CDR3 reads CSANRLNTEAFF. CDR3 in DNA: TGCAGTGCTAACAGGTTGAACACTGAAGCTTTCTTT.

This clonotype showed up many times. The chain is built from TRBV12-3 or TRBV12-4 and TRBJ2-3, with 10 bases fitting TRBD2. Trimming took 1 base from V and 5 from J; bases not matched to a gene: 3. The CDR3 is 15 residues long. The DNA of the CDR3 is TGTGCCAGCAGTTTAGGAAGCGGGGGGGGAGATACGCAGTATTTT. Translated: CASSLGSGGGDTQYF.

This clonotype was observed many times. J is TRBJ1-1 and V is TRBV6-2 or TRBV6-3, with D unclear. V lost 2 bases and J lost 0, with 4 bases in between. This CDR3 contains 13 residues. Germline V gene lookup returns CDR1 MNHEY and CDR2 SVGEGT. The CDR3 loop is CASSYRLNTEAFF. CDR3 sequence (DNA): TGTGCCAGCAGTTACAGGTTGAACACTGAAGCTTTCTTT.

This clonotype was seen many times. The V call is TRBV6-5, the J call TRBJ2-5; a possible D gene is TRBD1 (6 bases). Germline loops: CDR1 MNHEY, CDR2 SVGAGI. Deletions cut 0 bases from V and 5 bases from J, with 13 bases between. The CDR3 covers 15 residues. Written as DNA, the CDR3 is TGTGCCAGCAGTTACTCGAATACAGGGATGGAGACCCAGTACTTC. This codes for CASSYSNTGMETQYF.

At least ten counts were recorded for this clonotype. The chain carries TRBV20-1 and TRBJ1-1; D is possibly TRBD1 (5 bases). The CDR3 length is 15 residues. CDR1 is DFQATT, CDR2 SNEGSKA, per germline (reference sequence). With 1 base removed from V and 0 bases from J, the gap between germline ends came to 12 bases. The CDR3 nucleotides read TGCAGTGCTAGAGGGGAGGGGACGGTGAACACTGAAGCTTTCTTT. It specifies CSARGEGTVNTEAFF.

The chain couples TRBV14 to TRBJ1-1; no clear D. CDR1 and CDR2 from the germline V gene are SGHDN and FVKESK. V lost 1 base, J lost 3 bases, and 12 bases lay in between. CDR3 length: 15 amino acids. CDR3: CASSQVGMEDTEAFF. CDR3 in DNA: TGTGCCAGCAGCCAAGTAGGAATGGAGGACACTGAAGCTTTCTTT. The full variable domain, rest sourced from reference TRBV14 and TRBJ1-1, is EAGVTQFPSHSVIEKGQTVTLRCDPISGHDNLYWYRRVMGKEIKFLLHFVKESKQDESGMPNNRFLAERTGGTYSTLKVQPAELEDSGVYFCASSQVGMEDTEAFFGQGTRLTVV.

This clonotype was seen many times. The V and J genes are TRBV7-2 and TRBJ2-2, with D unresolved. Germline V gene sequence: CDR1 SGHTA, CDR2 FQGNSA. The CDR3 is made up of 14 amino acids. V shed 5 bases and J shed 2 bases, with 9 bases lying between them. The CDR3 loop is CASSPAYNTGELFF. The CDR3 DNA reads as TGTGCCAGCAGCCCAGCCTATAACACCGGGGAGCTGTTTTTT.

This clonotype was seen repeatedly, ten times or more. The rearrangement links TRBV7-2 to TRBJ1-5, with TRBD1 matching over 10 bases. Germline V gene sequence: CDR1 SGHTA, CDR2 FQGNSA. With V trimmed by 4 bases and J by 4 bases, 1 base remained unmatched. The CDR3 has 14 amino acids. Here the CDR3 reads CASSWGQGNQPQHF. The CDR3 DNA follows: TGTGCCAGCAGCTGGGGACAGGGGAATCAGCCCCAGCATTTT. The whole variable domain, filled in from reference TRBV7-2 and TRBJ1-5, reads GAGVSQSPSNKVTEKGKDVELRCDPISGHTALYWYRQSLGQGLEFLIYFQGNSAPDKSGLPSDRFSAERTGGSVSTLTIQRTQQEDSAVYLCASSWGQGNQPQHFGDGTRLSIL.

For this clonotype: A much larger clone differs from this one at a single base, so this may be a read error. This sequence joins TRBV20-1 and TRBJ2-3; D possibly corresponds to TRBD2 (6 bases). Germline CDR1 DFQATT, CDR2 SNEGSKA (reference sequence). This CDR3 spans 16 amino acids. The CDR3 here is CCARDPLGTSTDTQYF. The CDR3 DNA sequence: TGCTGTGCTAGAGATCCTCTAGGGACTAGCACAGATACGCAGTATTTT.

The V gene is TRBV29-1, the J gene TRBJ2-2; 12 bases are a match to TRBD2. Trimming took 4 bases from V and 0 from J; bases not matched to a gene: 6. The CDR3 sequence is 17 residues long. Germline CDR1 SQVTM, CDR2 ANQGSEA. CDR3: CSVGKGLAGSNTGELFF. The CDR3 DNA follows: TGCAGCGTTGGAAAAGGACTAGCGGGGTCGAACACCGGGGAGCTGTTTTTT.

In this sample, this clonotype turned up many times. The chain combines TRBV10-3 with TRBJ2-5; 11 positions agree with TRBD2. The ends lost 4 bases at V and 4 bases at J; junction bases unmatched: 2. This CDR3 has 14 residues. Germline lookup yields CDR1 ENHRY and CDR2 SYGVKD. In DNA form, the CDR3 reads TGTGCCATCAGTGCGACTAGCGGGGCAGAGACCCAGTACTTC. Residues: CAISATSGAETQYF.

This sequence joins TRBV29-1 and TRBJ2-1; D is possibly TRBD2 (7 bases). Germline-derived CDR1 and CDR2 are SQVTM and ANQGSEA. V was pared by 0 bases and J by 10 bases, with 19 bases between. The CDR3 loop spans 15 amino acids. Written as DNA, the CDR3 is TGCAGCGTTGAAGAAAAGAGGGGGGGCCTAGGAGAGCAGTTCTTC. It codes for CSVEEKRGGLGEQFF.

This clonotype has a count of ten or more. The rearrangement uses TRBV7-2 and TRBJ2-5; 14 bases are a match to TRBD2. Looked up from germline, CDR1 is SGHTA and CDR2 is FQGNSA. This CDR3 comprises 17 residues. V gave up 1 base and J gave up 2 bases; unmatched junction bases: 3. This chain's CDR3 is CASSLGLAGGHQETQYF. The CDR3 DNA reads TGTGCCAGCAGCTTAGGACTAGCGGGGGGGCATCAAGAGACCCAGTACTTC.

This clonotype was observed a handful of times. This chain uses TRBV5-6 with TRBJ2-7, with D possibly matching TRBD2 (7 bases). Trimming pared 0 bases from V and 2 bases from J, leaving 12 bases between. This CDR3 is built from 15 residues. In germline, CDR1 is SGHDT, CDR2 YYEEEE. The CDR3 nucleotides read TGTGCCAGCAGCTTGGAGGGGGGGCTCACCTACGAGCAGTACGTC. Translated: CASSLEGGLTYEQYV.